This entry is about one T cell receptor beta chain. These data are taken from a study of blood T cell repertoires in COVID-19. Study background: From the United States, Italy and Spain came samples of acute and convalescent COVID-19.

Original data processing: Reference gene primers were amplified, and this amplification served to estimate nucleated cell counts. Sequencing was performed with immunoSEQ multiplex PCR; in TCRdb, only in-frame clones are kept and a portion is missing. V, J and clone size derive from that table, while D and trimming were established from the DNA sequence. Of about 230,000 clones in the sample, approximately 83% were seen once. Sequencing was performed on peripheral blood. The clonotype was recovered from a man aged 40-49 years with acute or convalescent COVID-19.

DNA for the CDR3: TGTGCCAGCAGCCGCCCCCCAGGGGGTAGCGCAGATACGCAGTATTTT. Translating gives CASSRPPGGSADTQYF. This chain links TRBV16 with TRBJ2-3; 7 bases are shared with TRBD1. The ends lost 4 bases at V and 4 bases at J; junction bases unmatched: 11. This CDR3 comprises 16 residues. CDR1 is KGHSY, CDR2 FQNENV, per germline.